This T cell receptor beta chain was identified during a study of T cell repertoires in cytomegalovirus infection. Study-wide background: Researchers turned to recently identified HLA-C-restricted CMV epitopes as well as well-studied HLA-B-restricted ones. Public signatures in TCR beta pointed to CMV infection and matching HLA type.

TCRdb analysed the reads with MiXCR anew, one entry per CDR3 protein. The repertoire holds 550,000 to 700,000 distinct CDR3 sequences, with under 45% as singletons. The CDR3 has 13 residues. V lost 10 bases to trimming and J lost 6 bases; unmatched junction nucleotides: 6. Per germline, CDR1 MNHGY and CDR2 SAAAGT. Points from the study as a whole: Predominance within the ex vivo response was attributable to HLA-C-restricted CMV-specific TCR beta clonotypes.

For this clonotype: Antigen specificity is unknown.

This rearrangement joins TRBV6-8 to TRBJ1-5; 10 bases fit TRBD1. The sequence came from a human donor in good health (CMV status not recorded). Some clones in this sample may be carry-over from other donors' samples. Sequences were derived from cultured PBMCs, sampled from culture after CMV antigen stimulation. CDR3 nucleotides: TGTGCCACCCGGGACAGGGGAGGTCAGCCCCAGCATTTT. It encodes CATRDRGGQPQHF.